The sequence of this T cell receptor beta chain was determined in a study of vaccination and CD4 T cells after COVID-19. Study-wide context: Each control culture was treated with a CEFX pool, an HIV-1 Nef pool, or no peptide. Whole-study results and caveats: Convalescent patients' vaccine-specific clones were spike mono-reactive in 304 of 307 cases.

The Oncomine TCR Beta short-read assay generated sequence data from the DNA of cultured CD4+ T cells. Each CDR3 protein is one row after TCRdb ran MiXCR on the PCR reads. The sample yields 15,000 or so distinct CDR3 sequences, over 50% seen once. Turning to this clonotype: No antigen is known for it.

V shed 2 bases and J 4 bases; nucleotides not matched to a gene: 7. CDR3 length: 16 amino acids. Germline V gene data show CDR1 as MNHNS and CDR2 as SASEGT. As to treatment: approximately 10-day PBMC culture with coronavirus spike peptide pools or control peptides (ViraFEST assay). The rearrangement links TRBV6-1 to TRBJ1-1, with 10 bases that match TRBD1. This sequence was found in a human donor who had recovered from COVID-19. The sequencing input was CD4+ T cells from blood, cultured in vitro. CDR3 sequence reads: CASSEYSGTGVTEAFF. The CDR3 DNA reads TGTGCCAGCAGTGAATACTCTGGGACAGGGGTCACTGAAGCTTTCTTT.